The entry that follows covers one T cell receptor (beta chain) sequence. At least ten counts were recorded for this clonotype. Its antigen is not yet known. No much larger clone is present one base from it, and per-base qualities are unavailable. The data belong to a study of regulatory T cells in long-lasting Graves disease (dated by TCRdb to the early 2020s). Notes on the research overall: In the newly diagnosed Graves' disease group, patients had been taking antithyroid drugs for less than 3 months. Peripheral blood TCR sequencing and RNA sequencing compared persistent Graves' disease patients with newly diagnosed Graves' disease patients. The study was conducted in China and was registered as a clinical trial. A total of around 33 samples were covered by TCR sequencing, comprising approximately 13 persistent and around 20 newly diagnosed Graves' disease patients.

Library prep was done by multiplex PCR. TCRdb lists the instrument as Illumina HiSeq 4000. CDR3 regions were amplified by Arm-PCR with iRepertoire HTBI primers to construct TCR beta libraries. Gel purification was performed on PCR products prior to sequencing. Turning to the authors' computational methods: Gene usage analysis of CDR3 amino acid clonotypes used the approximately 56 TRBV and more than 13 TRBJ segments found across samples. COPE and FqMerger were used to merge the filtered high-quality paired reads into contigs. Contigs were aligned with BLAST to IMGT TRBV, TRBD and TRBJ reference genes, and CDR3 was defined per IMGT. Clonotypes above 0.1% frequency were classified as highly expanded clones. Shannon entropy served as the measure of repertoire diversity, while the Gini coefficient captured V-J evenness. Public clonotypes were defined as clonotypes shared by more than one individual. TCRdb reanalyzed the raw reads on its own, using fastp at Q25 for trimming and MiXCR for clone calling, and kept in-frame beta chains. Each entry merges the rows of one CDR3 protein and shows their most common DNA and genes. These V and J calls derive from TCRdb rather than the authors' analysis. The sample table records about 430,000 distinct CDR3 sequences; over 12% of these occur just once. The ten largest clones capture around 7.6% of the sample.

The CDR3 runs 15 amino acids, cysteine and phenylalanine included. Just CDR3 DNA is preserved here, 45 bases in frame from base 1. Unmatched junction bases come to 5, with V trimmed by 5 bases and J by 2 bases. The germline V gene supplies CDR1 SGHTA and CDR2 FQGNSA. What the work shows at the level of the full study, not this receptor alone: The study examined only peripheral blood because the primary lesion, thyroid tissue, could not be accessed. Compared with newly diagnosed patients, persistent Graves' disease patients had lower TCR Shannon entropy and fewer highly expanded clones, which suggests clonal expansion. The small sample size was acknowledged by the authors as a limitation that may reduce accuracy. Patients with persistent disease shared more public clonotypes (approximately 2,500) than newly diagnosed patients did (966). Only the TCR beta chain was sequenced and analyzed. TRBV28, TRBJ1-2 and TRBJ2-5 were preferentially used in persistent disease, while TRBV20-1 and TRBJ2-1 were favored in newly diagnosed disease.

The time point label for this specimen denotes: newly diagnosed GD, antithyroid drugs for less than 3 months. RNA was extracted from PBMCs in TRIzol for both TCR sequencing and RNA sequencing. Graves' disease was diagnosed according to American Thyroid Association guidelines. Patients for the study were recruited at an endocrinology department in Xi'an, China. Each patient gave 9 to 10 milliliters of peripheral blood, collected in an EDTA anticoagulant tube. PBMCs were isolated by Ficoll Paque Plus density gradient separation without further T cell sorting. An Agilent 2100 Bioanalyzer and agarose gel were used to assess RNA quality, and a NanoDrop 2000 was used to measure RNA concentration. The sample was also linked to a second study, of T cells in Graves' hyperthyroidism and ophthalmopathy. As that second study puts it: Stable Graves' hyperthyroidism was defined as no progression to ophthalmopathy during 18 months of follow-up. The hyperthyroidism patients were between 18 and 65 years old and newly diagnosed, with a disease duration of less than 2 months. Exclusion was applied to patients with uncontrolled infections, other autoimmune diseases, pregnancy or lactation. Diagnoses relied on clinical symptoms, serum thyroxine and TRAb, thyroid ultrasound and orbital computed tomography. The TCR CDR3 was subjected to a first round of RT-PCR using the HTBI primer set and the Qiagen OneStep RT-PCR kit. Blood samples also contained most of the expanded thyroid clonotypes (frequency above 0.001), which suggests that blood repertoires may reflect thyroid immune responses. A 13 V-J signature model separated ophthalmopathy from stable hyperthyroidism, with approximately 86% sensitivity and roughly 82% specificity in cross-validation and 80%/75% in testing. In validation, progression to ophthalmopathy was predicted by the model with nearly 71% sensitivity and under 85% specificity, a median of approximately 6.5 months before onset. To identify distinguishing TCR V-J signatures, a discovery cohort of about a hundred patients was used, comprising 40 to 45 with Graves' ophthalmopathy and 57 with stable Graves' hyperthyroidism. Whether ophthalmopathy could be predicted prospectively was tested in an independent validation cohort made up of under 20 hyperthyroidism patients plus 17 patients who later progressed to ophthalmopathy. For training and testing, the 100 or so patients in the discovery cohort were randomly divided in a 7:3 ratio. In addition, the study compared T-cell repertoires in thyroid tissue and in blood from roughly 6 Graves' hyperthyroidism patients. Once sampling was done, hyperthyroidism patients were given methimazole at a starting dose of 30 mg daily, whereas ophthalmopathy patients were given high-dose intravenous methylprednisolone. The libraries were constructed in a second round of multiplex PCR and then size-selected and purified. Sequencing of the libraries was done on an Illumina HiSeq2000 using paired-end 100 bp reads. SOAPnuke was used to process the raw data, throwing out any read that contained adapters or uncalled bases, had a mean Phred below 15, or lacked an exact constant-primer or identifier match. COPE v1.2.5 was used to merge the high-quality paired reads, and each unique nucleotide sequence was defined as a clonotype. Clonotypes were aligned to IMGT TRBV, TRBD and TRBJ reference segments using MiTCR v1.1. Only V-J combinations with frequency above 0.0001, covering 99% to 99.2% of repertoires, were analysed. A TCS score was defined as the ratio of F50 (clonal expansion) to E x V (chaos), with BLOSUM62-based TCRdist applied between CDR3 peptides within each V-J. Welch's t-statistics and random forest reduced 500 to 650 V-J features to fewer than 15, which were used in a naive Bayes classifier (R e1071). No statistical method was used to set the sample size in advance, and investigators knew the group allocation. The paper reports TCR Vbeta CDR3 sequencing of about 140 peripheral blood samples: 43 ophthalmopathy, fewer than 85 hyperthyroidism and approximately 17 progressor patients.

Recombination linked TRBV7-2 to TRBJ2-3; a stretch of 9 junction bases matches TRBD1. This sequence was found in a woman aged 40 to 50 with Graves disease. Donor details come from another sample of the same person, matched by shared clones. This specimen was peripheral blood mononuclear cells (PBMCs), taken at new diagnosis, from a patient treated with antithyroid drugs. The bases are TGTGCCAGCAGCGGGGGACAGGGCCCCACAGATACGCAGTATTTT. Its protein product is CASSGGQGPTDTQYF. The full variable domain, with segments outside the CDR3 supplied by the reference TRBV7-2 and TRBJ2-3 proteins, appears as GAGVSQSPSNKVTEKGKDVELRCDPISGHTALYWYRQSLGQGLEFLIYFQGNSAPDKSGLPSDRFSAERTGGSVSTLTIQRTQQEDSAVYLCASSGGQGPTDTQYFGPGTRLTVL.